Listed below are T cell receptor beta chains from one sample, sequenced in a study of a mutant IDH1 vaccine in newly diagnosed glioma. No antigens are known for them. Repertoires were generated with immunoSEQ multiplex PCR, while TCRdb's copy carries only in-frame clones and drops some. The sample has 35,000 or so clones; 75% to 85% are singletons. Here the sequenced sample was peripheral blood mononuclear cells (PBMCs), taken from a glioma patient whose treatment included an IDH1 peptide vaccine. The source is a woman aged 25 to 39 with glioma. Some clones in this sample may be carry-over from other donors' samples. CDR3s include the opening cysteine and the closing phenylalanine or tryptophan. D genes are given only for firm matches. Size is stated for part of the rows, as once, few or many counts, or as a class when the clone is expanded.

d_gene: .; v_gene: TRBV18; abundance: .; j_gene: TRBJ2-1; CDR3nt: TGTGCCAGCTCAACTCGTGAAGGGGAAAACAATGAGCAGTTCTTC; CDR3aa: CASSTREGENNEQFF
d_gene: .; v_gene: TRBV25-1; abundance: few; j_gene: TRBJ1-5; CDR3nt: TGTGCCAGCAGTCGGGGGGCAGGACAGCCCCAGCATTTT; CDR3aa: CASSRGAGQPQHF
d_gene: TRBD1; v_gene: TRBV19; abundance: .; j_gene: TRBJ2-7; CDR3nt: TGTGCCAGTTCGGACAGGGCAACCTACGAGCAGTACTTC; CDR3aa: CASSDRATYEQYF
d_gene: .; v_gene: TRBV27; abundance: .; j_gene: TRBJ2-7; CDR3nt: TGTGCCAGCAGCCTCGAGGGGGAGGGGACCTACGAGCAGTACTTC; CDR3aa: CASSLEGEGTYEQYF
d_gene: .; v_gene: TRBV4-1; abundance: .; j_gene: TRBJ2-7; CDR3nt: TGCGCCAGCAGCCACCTTGCTATGGGGCCCCCCTACGAGCAGTACTTC; CDR3aa: CASSHLAMGPPYEQYF
d_gene: .; v_gene: TRBV5-1; abundance: .; j_gene: TRBJ2-1; CDR3nt: TGCGCCAGCACCCCATGGGGAAGAAACAATGAGCAGTTCTTC; CDR3aa: CASTPWGRNNEQFF
d_gene: .; v_gene: TRBV6-5; abundance: .; j_gene: TRBJ1-3; CDR3nt: TGTGCCAGCAGTTACCCGGGGTCTGGAAACACCATATATTTT; CDR3aa: CASSYPGSGNTIYF
d_gene: .; v_gene: TRBV6-6; abundance: .; j_gene: TRBJ2-1; CDR3nt: TGTGCCAGCAGCCTCGGGACTGGCAATGAGCAGTTCTTC; CDR3aa: CASSLGTGNEQFF
d_gene: .; v_gene: TRBV20-1; abundance: .; j_gene: TRBJ2-3; CDR3nt: TGCAGTGCCCCCAGGGTGGATACGCAGTATTTT; CDR3aa: CSAPRVDTQYF
d_gene: .; v_gene: TRBV12-5; abundance: .; j_gene: TRBJ1-4; CDR3nt: TGTGCTAGTGGCTACGGACAGAGACCATCTAATGAAAAACTGTTTTTT; CDR3aa: CASGYGQRPSNEKLFF
d_gene: TRBD2; v_gene: TRBV4-2; abundance: once; j_gene: TRBJ2-1; CDR3nt: TGTGCCAGCAGCCAAGATGGTCTAGCGGAGGCCTACAATGAGCAGTTCTTC; CDR3aa: CASSQDGLAEAYNEQFF
d_gene: TRBD1; v_gene: TRBV4-1; abundance: .; j_gene: TRBJ1-1; CDR3nt: TGCGCCAGCAGCCAACCAGGGTCGGGACAGGTCCACCGAAACACTGAAGCTTTCTTT; CDR3aa: CASSQPGSGQVHRNTEAFF
d_gene: .; v_gene: TRBV7-8; abundance: .; j_gene: TRBJ2-7; CDR3nt: TGTGCCAGCAGCCACCAAAGGGGGGACGAGCAGTACTTC; CDR3aa: CASSHQRGDEQYF
d_gene: .; v_gene: TRBV5-6; abundance: .; j_gene: TRBJ1-2; CDR3nt: TGTGCCAGCAGCTTGGGTAGAAACTATGGCTACACCTTC; CDR3aa: CASSLGRNYGYTF
d_gene: .; v_gene: TRBV4-1; abundance: .; j_gene: TRBJ1-1; CDR3nt: TGCGCCAGCAGCCGGGAGGGACAGAACACTGAAGCTTTCTTT; CDR3aa: CASSREGQNTEAFF
d_gene: TRBD2; v_gene: TRBV15; abundance: .; j_gene: TRBJ2-7; CDR3nt: TGTGCCACCAGCAGACCTAGCGGGGCCTCTAACGAGCAGTACTTC; CDR3aa: CATSRPSGASNEQYF
d_gene: .; v_gene: TRBV30; abundance: .; j_gene: TRBJ1-2; CDR3nt: TGTGCCTGGAGTTCTAGCCGCCCGGGAATGGGCGGCTACACCTTC; CDR3aa: CAWSSSRPGMGGYTF
d_gene: .; v_gene: TRBV7-9; abundance: .; j_gene: TRBJ2-2; CDR3nt: TGTGCCAGCAGCTTGGGGAGAGCGCCTCGGGAGCTGTTTTTT; CDR3aa: CASSLGRAPRELFF
d_gene: .; v_gene: TRBV4-1; abundance: once; j_gene: TRBJ2-7; CDR3nt: TGCGCCAGCAGCCCACCAGGCTACGAGCAGTACTTC; CDR3aa: CASSPPGYEQYF
d_gene: .; v_gene: TRBV14; abundance: .; j_gene: TRBJ1-5; CDR3nt: TGTGCCAGCAGAACCCCGGGTGCAGGGGAGCAGCCCCAGCATTTT; CDR3aa: CASRTPGAGEQPQHF
d_gene: .; v_gene: TRBV7-9; abundance: .; j_gene: TRBJ1-4; CDR3nt: TGTGCCAGCAGCTTAGTCGGGACGGCCATTGAAAAACTGTTTTTT; CDR3aa: CASSLVGTAIEKLFF
d_gene: TRBD1; v_gene: TRBV18; abundance: .; j_gene: TRBJ2-1; CDR3nt: TGTGCCAGCTCACCACGGGCGACAGGGGAGAATGAGCAGTTCTTC; CDR3aa: CASSPRATGENEQFF
d_gene: TRBD1; v_gene: TRBV4-2; abundance: .; j_gene: TRBJ1-4; CDR3nt: TGTGCCAGCAGCCAAGAGGTCGGGACAGGAAAACTGTTTTTT; CDR3aa: CASSQEVGTGKLFF
d_gene: TRBD2; v_gene: TRBV5-4; abundance: .; j_gene: TRBJ2-1; CDR3nt: TGTGCCAGCAGCGCTACTAGCGGCTCCTACAATGAGCAGTTCTTC; CDR3aa: CASSATSGSYNEQFF
d_gene: .; v_gene: TRBV6-1; abundance: .; j_gene: TRBJ2-6; CDR3nt: TGTGCCAGCAGTTGGGGCGGCGGGGGGGCCAACGTCCTGACTTTC; CDR3aa: CASSWGGGGANVLTF
d_gene: .; v_gene: TRBV5-4; abundance: .; j_gene: TRBJ1-2; CDR3nt: TGTGCCAGCAGCGACGCCGGGTCGAGCACCTTC; CDR3aa: CASSDAGSSTF
d_gene: .; v_gene: TRBV4-1; abundance: .; j_gene: TRBJ2-5; CDR3nt: TGCGCCAGCAGCCCGACTAGGGGCGAGACCCAGTACTTC; CDR3aa: CASSPTRGETQYF
d_gene: .; v_gene: TRBV28; abundance: .; j_gene: TRBJ2-7; CDR3nt: TGTGCCAGCACCTCCGGACGGGAAACCTACGAGCAGTACTTC; CDR3aa: CASTSGRETYEQYF
d_gene: .; v_gene: TRBV14; abundance: .; j_gene: TRBJ1-2; CDR3nt: TGTGCCAGCAGCCCGGGACGGGCATATGGCTACACCTTC; CDR3aa: CASSPGRAYGYTF
d_gene: .; v_gene: TRBV19; abundance: .; j_gene: TRBJ2-7; CDR3nt: TGTGCCAGTAGTTCGTCCGGGACCCTGGTCCCCTACGAGCAGTACTTC; CDR3aa: CASSSSGTLVPYEQYF
d_gene: TRBD1; v_gene: TRBV6-1; abundance: .; j_gene: TRBJ1-2; CDR3nt: TGTGCCAGCAGTGAGGGAGCACAGGGGTTCTATGGCTACACCTTC; CDR3aa: CASSEGAQGFYGYTF
d_gene: TRBD1; v_gene: TRBV27; abundance: .; j_gene: TRBJ2-7; CDR3nt: TGTGCCAGCAGTTGGGGGACAGGGTCCTACGAGCAGTACTTC; CDR3aa: CASSWGTGSYEQYF
d_gene: TRBD1; v_gene: TRBV28; abundance: .; j_gene: TRBJ2-7; CDR3nt: TGTGCCAGCAGTTCTCCGGGACAGGGCCCCTACGAGCAGTACTTC; CDR3aa: CASSSPGQGPYEQYF
d_gene: .; v_gene: TRBV19; abundance: .; j_gene: TRBJ2-5; CDR3nt: TGTGCCAGTAAATTCGCGCCTCAAGAGACCCAGTACTTC; CDR3aa: CASKFAPQETQYF
d_gene: .; v_gene: TRBV13; abundance: once; j_gene: TRBJ2-1; CDR3nt: TGTGCCAGCAGCTTAGACAATGAGCAGTTCTTC; CDR3aa: CASSLDNEQFF
d_gene: .; v_gene: TRBV7-2; abundance: .; j_gene: TRBJ2-7; CDR3nt: TGTGCCAGCAGCTTAGCCCCAAGCGCGTACGAGCAGTACTTC; CDR3aa: CASSLAPSAYEQYF
d_gene: TRBD1; v_gene: TRBV2; abundance: .; j_gene: TRBJ2-2; CDR3nt: TGTGCCAGCAGTGTTAGAGGGGGCAGGGTGTTTTTT; CDR3aa: CASSVRGGRVFF
d_gene: .; v_gene: TRBV11-3; abundance: .; j_gene: TRBJ1-2; CDR3nt: TGTGCCAGCAGCGACGGACAGTGGCGCTATGGCTACACCTTC; CDR3aa: CASSDGQWRYGYTF
d_gene: .; v_gene: TRBV19; abundance: .; j_gene: TRBJ1-5; CDR3nt: TGTGCCAGTAGCACAACCCCAGGTGGTGGCAATCAGCCCCAGCATTTT; CDR3aa: CASSTTPGGGNQPQHF
d_gene: TRBD2; v_gene: TRBV7-8; abundance: .; j_gene: TRBJ2-7; CDR3nt: TGTGCCAGCAGCCCGAGAGGGACTATCCCCGAGCAGTACTTC; CDR3aa: CASSPRGTIPEQYF
d_gene: TRBD2; v_gene: TRBV7-9; abundance: .; j_gene: TRBJ2-7; CDR3nt: TGTGCCAGCAGCCAAGGAGGTAGCGGGAGCCCCTACGAGCAGTACTTC; CDR3aa: CASSQGGSGSPYEQYF
d_gene: .; v_gene: TRBV5-4; abundance: once; j_gene: TRBJ2-1; CDR3nt: TGTGCCAGCAGCTTGGGGGGCGGGTCCTCCAATGAGCAGTTCTTC; CDR3aa: CASSLGGGSSNEQFF
d_gene: TRBD2; v_gene: TRBV5-4; abundance: .; j_gene: TRBJ2-5; CDR3nt: TGTGCCAGCAGAGACTCCCGGGACTACAAACAAGAGACCCAGTACTTC; CDR3aa: CASRDSRDYKQETQYF
d_gene: .; v_gene: TRBV30; abundance: .; j_gene: TRBJ2-1; CDR3nt: TGTGCCTGGGCCCCGGGACTGAACTACAATGAGCAGTTCTTC; CDR3aa: CAWAPGLNYNEQFF
d_gene: .; v_gene: TRBV5-6; abundance: few; j_gene: TRBJ2-7; CDR3nt: TGTGCCAGCAGCTTTCGGAGGGAGCAGTACTTC; CDR3aa: CASSFRREQYF
d_gene: .; v_gene: TRBV19; abundance: .; j_gene: TRBJ2-7; CDR3nt: TGTGCCAGTAGTATAGGGGGTCTCGACGAGCAGTACTTC; CDR3aa: CASSIGGLDEQYF
d_gene: .; v_gene: TRBV9; abundance: .; j_gene: TRBJ2-1; CDR3nt: TGTGCCAGCAGCGAGGGGTCGAGCTCCTACAATGAGCAGTTCTTC; CDR3aa: CASSEGSSSYNEQFF
d_gene: .; v_gene: TRBV7-2; abundance: .; j_gene: TRBJ2-2; CDR3nt: TGTGCCAGCAGCGCTGGGGCACGGGGCGGGGAGCTGTTTTTT; CDR3aa: CASSAGARGGELFF
d_gene: .; v_gene: TRBV19; abundance: .; j_gene: TRBJ1-1; CDR3nt: TGTGCCAGTAGTTACCGGGGGGGCTCGTACACTGAAGCTTTCTTT; CDR3aa: CASSYRGGSYTEAFF
d_gene: TRBD1; v_gene: TRBV5-6; abundance: .; j_gene: TRBJ1-1; CDR3nt: TGTGCCAGCAGCTTCGAGACAGGGAAGAACACTGAAGCTTTCTTT; CDR3aa: CASSFETGKNTEAFF
d_gene: .; v_gene: TRBV18; abundance: .; j_gene: TRBJ2-7; CDR3nt: TGTGCCAGCTCACCCGGACAGCTTACCTACGAGCAGTACTTC; CDR3aa: CASSPGQLTYEQYF
d_gene: .; v_gene: TRBV29-1; abundance: .; j_gene: TRBJ2-3; CDR3nt: TGCAGCGTTGCCAGGGGCCAAAGCACAGATACGCAGTATTTT; CDR3aa: CSVARGQSTDTQYF
d_gene: .; v_gene: TRBV11-2; abundance: .; j_gene: TRBJ2-5; CDR3nt: TGTGCCAGCAGCTTGAGGGGGGACCGCGTCCAAGAGACCCAGTACTTC; CDR3aa: CASSLRGDRVQETQYF
d_gene: TRBD2; v_gene: TRBV7-9; abundance: .; j_gene: TRBJ2-3; CDR3nt: TGTGCCAGCAGCTTGAGTAGCGGGCACACAGATACGCAGTATTTT; CDR3aa: CASSLSSGHTDTQYF
d_gene: .; v_gene: TRBV7-2; abundance: .; j_gene: TRBJ2-5; CDR3nt: TGTGCCAGCAGCTTAGGGACTTATACAGGGCCCCAGTACTTC; CDR3aa: CASSLGTYTGPQYF
d_gene: .; v_gene: TRBV5-6; abundance: .; j_gene: TRBJ1-5; CDR3nt: TGTGCCAGCAGCAATCAGGGGCCCCTAGGCAATCAGCCCCAGCATTTT; CDR3aa: CASSNQGPLGNQPQHF
d_gene: .; v_gene: TRBV6-5; abundance: .; j_gene: TRBJ2-4; CDR3nt: TGTGCCAGCAGTTCAGGGCCGAGGGCCAAAAACATTCAGTACTTC; CDR3aa: CASSSGPRAKNIQYF
d_gene: TRBD1; v_gene: TRBV27; abundance: medium-sized; j_gene: TRBJ1-2; CDR3nt: TGTGCCAGCAGTTTATCGACAGGGGATGGCTACACCTTC; CDR3aa: CASSLSTGDGYTF
d_gene: .; v_gene: TRBV18; abundance: .; j_gene: TRBJ2-7; CDR3nt: TGTGCCAGCTCTCGGGGAGAATACGAGCAGTACTTC; CDR3aa: CASSRGEYEQYF